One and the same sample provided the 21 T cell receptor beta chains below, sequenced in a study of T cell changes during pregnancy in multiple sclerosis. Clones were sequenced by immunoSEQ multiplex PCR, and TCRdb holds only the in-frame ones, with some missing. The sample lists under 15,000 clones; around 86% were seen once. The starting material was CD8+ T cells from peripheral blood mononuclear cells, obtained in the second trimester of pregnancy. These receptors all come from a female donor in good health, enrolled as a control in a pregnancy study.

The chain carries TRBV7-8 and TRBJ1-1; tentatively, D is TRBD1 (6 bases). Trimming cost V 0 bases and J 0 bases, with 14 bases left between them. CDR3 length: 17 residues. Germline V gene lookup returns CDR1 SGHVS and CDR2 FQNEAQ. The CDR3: CASSLAGRGGVNTEAFF. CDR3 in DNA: TGTGCCAGCAGCTTAGCGGGGCGGGGGGGCGTGAACACTGAAGCTTTCTTT.

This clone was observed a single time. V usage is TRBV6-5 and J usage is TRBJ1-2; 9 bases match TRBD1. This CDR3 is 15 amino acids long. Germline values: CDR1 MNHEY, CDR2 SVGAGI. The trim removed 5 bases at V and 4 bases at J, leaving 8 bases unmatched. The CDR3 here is CASSTPGTGFYGYTF. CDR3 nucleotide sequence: TGTGCCAGCAGTACCCCCGGGACAGGGTTCTATGGCTACACCTTC.

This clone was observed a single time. CDR3 in DNA: TGTGCCAGCAGCACGGGACTAGCGGAAAGCTCCTACGAGCAGTACTTC. This codes for CASSTGLAESSYEQYF. The chain couples TRBV5-8 to TRBJ2-7; 11 positions agree with TRBD2. V trimming: 4 bases; J trimming: 0 bases; junction bases outside the gene matches: 6. Germline CDR1 is SGHTS and CDR2 is YDEGEE. This CDR3 has 16 residues.

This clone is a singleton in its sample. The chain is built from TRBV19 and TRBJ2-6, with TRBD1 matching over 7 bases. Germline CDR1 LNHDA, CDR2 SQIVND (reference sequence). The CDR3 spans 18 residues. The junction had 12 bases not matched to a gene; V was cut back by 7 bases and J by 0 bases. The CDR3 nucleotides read TGTGCCAGTAATATGGGGGACAGCGCTTACTCTGGGGCCAACGTCCTGACTTTC. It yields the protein CASNMGDSAYSGANVLTF.

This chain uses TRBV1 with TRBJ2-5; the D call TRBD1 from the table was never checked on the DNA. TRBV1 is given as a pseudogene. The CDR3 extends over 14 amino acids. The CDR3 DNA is TGCACCAGCAGCCATTCTACAGGGTCGGAGACCCAGTACTTC. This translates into CTSSHSTGSETQYF.

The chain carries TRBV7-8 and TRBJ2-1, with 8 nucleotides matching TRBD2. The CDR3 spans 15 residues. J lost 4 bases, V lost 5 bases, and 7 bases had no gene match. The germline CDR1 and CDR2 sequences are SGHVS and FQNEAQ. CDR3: CASSPGLAGYNEQFF. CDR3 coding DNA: TGTGCCAGCAGCCCTGGACTAGCAGGTTACAATGAGCAGTTCTTC.

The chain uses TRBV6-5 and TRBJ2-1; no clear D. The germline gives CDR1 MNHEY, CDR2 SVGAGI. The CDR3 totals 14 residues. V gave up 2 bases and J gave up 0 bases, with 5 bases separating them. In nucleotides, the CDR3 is TGTGCCAGCAGTTACCGGAGCTCCTACAATGAGCAGTTCTTC. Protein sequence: CASSYRSSYNEQFF.

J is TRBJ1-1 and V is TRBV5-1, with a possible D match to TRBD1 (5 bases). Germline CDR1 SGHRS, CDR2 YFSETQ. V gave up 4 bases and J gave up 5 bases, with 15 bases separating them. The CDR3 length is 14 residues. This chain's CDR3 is CASSPGGGRTEAFF. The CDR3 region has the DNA TGCGCCAGCAGCCCAGGTGGGGGGAGGACTGAAGCTTTCTTT. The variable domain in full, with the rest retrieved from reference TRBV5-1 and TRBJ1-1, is KAGVTQTPRYLIKTRGQQVTLSCSPISGHRSVSWYQQTPGQGLQFLFEYFSETQRNKGNFPGRFSGRQFSNSRSEMNVSTLELGDSALYLCASSPGGGRTEAFFGQGTRLTVV.

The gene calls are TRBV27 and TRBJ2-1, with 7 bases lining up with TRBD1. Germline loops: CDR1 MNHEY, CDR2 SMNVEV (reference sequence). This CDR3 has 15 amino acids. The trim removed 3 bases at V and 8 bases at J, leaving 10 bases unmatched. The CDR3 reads CASSFSSTGSYEQFF. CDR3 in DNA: TGTGCCAGCAGTTTTTCTTCGACAGGGTCCTATGAGCAGTTCTTC.

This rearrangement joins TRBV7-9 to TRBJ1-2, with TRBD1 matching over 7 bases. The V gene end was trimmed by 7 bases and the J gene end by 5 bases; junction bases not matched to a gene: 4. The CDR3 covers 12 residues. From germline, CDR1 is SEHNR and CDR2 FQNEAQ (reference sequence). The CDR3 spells CASKTGRYGYTF. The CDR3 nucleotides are TGTGCCAGCAAGACAGGGCGGTATGGCTACACCTTC.

The CDR3 DNA reads TGTGCCAGCGAACAGGGCGGAGACGAGCAGTACTTC. It encodes CASEQGGDEQYF. The gene calls are TRBV11-2 and TRBJ2-7; TRBD1 is a possible D gene (6 bases). The CDR3 length is 12 residues. Trimming left V 8 bases short and J 5 bases short, with 13 bases between. Germline V lookup: CDR1 SGHAT, CDR2 FQNNGV. Full variable domain (missing parts from reference TRBV11-2 and TRBJ2-7): EAGVAQSPRYKIIEKRQSVAFWCNPISGHATLYWYQQILGQGPKLLIQFQNNGVVDDSQLPKDRFSAERLKGVDSTLKIQPAKLEDSAVYLCASEQGGDEQYFGPGTRLTVT.

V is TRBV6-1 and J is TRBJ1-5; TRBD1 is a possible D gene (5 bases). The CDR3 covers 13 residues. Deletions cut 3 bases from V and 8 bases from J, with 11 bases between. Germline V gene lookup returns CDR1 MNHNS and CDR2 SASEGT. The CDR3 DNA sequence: TGTGCCAGCAGTGACGGGGGTCGGGAGCCCCAGCATTTT. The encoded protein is CASSDGGREPQHF.

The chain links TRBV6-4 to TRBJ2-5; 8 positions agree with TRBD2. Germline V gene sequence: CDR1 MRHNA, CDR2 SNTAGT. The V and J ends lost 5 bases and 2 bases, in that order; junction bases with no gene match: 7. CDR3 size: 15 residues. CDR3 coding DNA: TGTGCCAGCAGTCTGGATAGCGGGACTCAAGAGACCCAGTACTTC. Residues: CASSLDSGTQETQYF.

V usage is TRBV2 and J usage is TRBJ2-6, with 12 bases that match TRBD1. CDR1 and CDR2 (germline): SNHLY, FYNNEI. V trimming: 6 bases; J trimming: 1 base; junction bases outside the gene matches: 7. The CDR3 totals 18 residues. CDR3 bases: TGTGCCAGCAGCGGGACAGGGGGCGCGGGATCTGGGGCCAACGTCCTGACTTTC. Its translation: CASSGTGGAGSGANVLTF.

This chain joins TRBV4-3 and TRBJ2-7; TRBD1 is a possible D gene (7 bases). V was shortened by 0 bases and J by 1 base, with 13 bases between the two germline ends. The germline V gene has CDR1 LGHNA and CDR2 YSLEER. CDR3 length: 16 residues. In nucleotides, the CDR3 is TGCGCCAGCAGCCAAGATGGAGGGGGCGCTTCCTACGAGCAGTACTTC. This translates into CASSQDGGGASYEQYF.

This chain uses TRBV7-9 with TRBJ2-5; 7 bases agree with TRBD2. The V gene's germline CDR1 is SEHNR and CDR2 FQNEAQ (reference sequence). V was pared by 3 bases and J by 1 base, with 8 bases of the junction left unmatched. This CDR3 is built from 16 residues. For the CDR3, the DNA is TGTGCCAGCAGCTTCCTGGATAGCGGGCTCCAAGAGACCCAGTACTTC. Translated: CASSFLDSGLQETQYF.

The CDR3 sequence: CASQRDRAYEQYF. The CDR3 nucleotides are TGCGCCAGCCAACGGGACAGGGCCTACGAGCAGTACTTC. The chain joins TRBV10-1 to TRBJ2-7; 9 bases agree with TRBD1. Unmatched junction bases numbered 4, after V lost 8 bases and J lost 2 bases. Germline V CDR1 and CDR2: WNHNN, SYGVQD (reference sequence). The CDR3 sequence is 13 residues long.

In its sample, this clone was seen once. CDR3 amino acids: CAISEPGGANTEAFF. CDR3 bases: TGTGCCATCAGTGAGCCGGGGGGGGCGAACACTGAAGCTTTCTTT. J is TRBJ1-1 and V is TRBV10-3; tentative D call: TRBD1 (6 bases). Germline CDR1 reads ENHRY; CDR2 reads SYGVKD. Trimming pared 2 bases from V and 1 base from J, leaving 11 bases between. This CDR3 spans 15 amino acids.

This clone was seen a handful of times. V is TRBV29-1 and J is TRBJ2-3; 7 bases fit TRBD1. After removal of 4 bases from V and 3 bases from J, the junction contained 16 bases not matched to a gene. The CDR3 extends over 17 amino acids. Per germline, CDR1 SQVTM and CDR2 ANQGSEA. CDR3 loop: CSVGGGRQGDPTDTQYF. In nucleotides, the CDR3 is TGCAGCGTTGGAGGAGGAAGACAGGGAGACCCTACAGATACGCAGTATTTT.

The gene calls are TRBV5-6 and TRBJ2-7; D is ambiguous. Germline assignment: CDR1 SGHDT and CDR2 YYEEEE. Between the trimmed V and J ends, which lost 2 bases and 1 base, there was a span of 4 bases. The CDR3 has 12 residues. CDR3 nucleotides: TGTGCCAGCAGCTTACAGTCCTACGAGCAGTACTTC. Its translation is CASSLQSYEQYF.

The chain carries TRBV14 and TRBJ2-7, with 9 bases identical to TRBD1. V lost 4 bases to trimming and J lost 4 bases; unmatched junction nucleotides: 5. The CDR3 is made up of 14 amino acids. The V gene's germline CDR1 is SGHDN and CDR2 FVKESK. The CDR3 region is CASSPSDRGYEQYF. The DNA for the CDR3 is TGTGCCAGCAGCCCCTCCGACAGGGGGTACGAGCAGTACTTC.